The entry that follows covers one T cell receptor beta chain sequence. J gave up 4 bases and V 0 bases, and 4 bases lay outside the gene matches. The CDR3 contains 16 residues. The germline V gene has CDR1 LNHNV and CDR2 YYDKDF (reference sequence). This record belongs to a study of blood T cell repertoires in COVID-19. Study details: Both acute and convalescent COVID-19 samples were obtained from the United States, Italy and Spain. The analysed material was cDNA or gDNA that came from T cells, B-cell-depleted T cells, or PBMCs.

Original processing notes: Amplification with reference gene primers provided the estimates of nucleated cell counts. Only in-frame clones appear in the TCRdb table, and some are missing; sequencing was by immunoSEQ multiplex PCR. V, J and clone size derive from that table, while D and trimming were established from the DNA sequence. The sample lists 75,000 to 95,000 clones; about 85% were seen once. The chain employs TRBV15 and TRBJ2-1; 9 bases align to TRBD2. The sample comprised peripheral blood. The receptor was derived from a man aged 80 or over with active or convalescent COVID-19. The CDR3 sequence is CATSRDRAGGYNEQFF. CDR3 sequence (DNA): TGTGCCACCAGCAGAGATCGAGCGGGGGGATACAATGAGCAGTTCTTC. Variable domain in full (rest from reference TRBV15 and TRBJ2-1): DAMVIQNPRYQVTQFGKPVTLSCSQTLNHNVMYWYQQKSSQAPKLLFHYYDKDFNNEADTPDNFQSRRPNTSFCFLDIRSPGLGDTAMYLCATSRDRAGGYNEQFFGPGTRLTVL.